Listed below are T cell receptor beta chains from one sample, sequenced in a study of blood T cell repertoires in COVID-19. TCRdb's copy holds only in-frame clones and misses some; the assay was immunoSEQ multiplex PCR. Of around 200,000 clones in the sample, about four fifths are singletons; the top ten hold around 9.3%. Material: peripheral blood. These receptor sequences come from a woman aged 80 or over with acute or convalescent COVID-19. Each CDR3 is given with its conserved first and last residue. D genes are given only for firm matches. Only part of the rows carry a size: once, few, many, or a class if the clone is expanded.

V gene	clone size	J gene	D gene	CDR3 DNA	CDR3 protein
TRBV30	.	TRBJ2-3	.	TGTGCCTGGAGTGTACAGGCCAACACAGATACGCAGTATTTT	CAWSVQANTDTQYF
TRBV9	.	TRBJ2-2	TRBD2	TGTGCCAGCAGCGTGGGGATAATGGGGACTAGCGGGACCGGGGAGCTGTTTTTT	CASSVGIMGTSGTGELFF
TRBV5-1	.	TRBJ2-5	TRBD1	TGCGCCAGCAGGGGGACAGGGGGCGGGTCGTTAGAGACCCAGTACTTC	CASRGTGGGSLETQYF
TRBV2	.	TRBJ1-6	.	TGTGCCAGAGGGGGTAATGGAAATTCACCCCTCCACTTT	CARGGNGNSPLHF
TRBV5-1	.	TRBJ2-5	TRBD2	TGCGCCAGCAGCTTGGCCCTAGCGGGGGGGAAAGAGACCCAGTACTTC	CASSLALAGGKETQYF
TRBV6-5	.	TRBJ1-2	.	TGTGCCAGCAGCGAGCTAGAGGGTCCTAACTATGGCTACACCTTC	CASSELEGPNYGYTF
TRBV27	.	TRBJ2-1	TRBD2	TGTGCCAGCAAGCGGGACTTTAACAATGAGCAGTTCTTC	CASKRDFNNEQFF
TRBV18	.	TRBJ1-2	TRBD1	TGTGCCAGCTCACCATCAGGGGGTAGAGGCTATGGCTACACCTTC	CASSPSGGRGYGYTF
TRBV28	once	TRBJ1-5	TRBD1	TGTGCCACCCGGACAGGGGGCGCGTTTCAAGGTCAGCCCCAGCATTTT	CATRTGGAFQGQPQHF
TRBV24-1	few	TRBJ1-4	TRBD1	TGTGCCACCAGTTTGGGGAGGACAGGGGTTGAAAAACTGTTTTTT	CATSLGRTGVEKLFF
TRBV19	.	TRBJ2-1	TRBD2	TGTGCCAGTAGTCAGGGACTAGACGGGGTCAATGAGCAGTTCTTC	CASSQGLDGVNEQFF
TRBV11-3	.	TRBJ2-3	.	TGTGCCAGCAGCTTAGATCAGACAGATACGCAGTATTTT	CASSLDQTDTQYF
TRBV11-2	.	TRBJ2-7	TRBD1	TGTGCCAGCAGCGTGACAGGGGGGCCCTACGAGCAGTACTTC	CASSVTGGPYEQYF
TRBV18	.	TRBJ2-1	TRBD2	TGTGCCAGCTCACCAGGGGCCCAGCGGGAGGAACAGTTCTTC	CASSPGAQREEQFF
TRBV11-2	.	TRBJ1-2	.	TGTGCCAGCAGCCGGGTCTATGGCTACACCTTC	CASSRVYGYTF
TRBV11-3	.	TRBJ2-1	TRBD2	TGTGCCAGCAGCTTAGGGGGCGGGAGTGAGCAGTTCTTC	CASSLGGGSEQFF
TRBV4-1	few	TRBJ2-7	TRBD2	TGCGCCAGCAGCTACGGACTAGCGGTTTCCTACGAGCAGTACTTC	CASSYGLAVSYEQYF
TRBV7-3	.	TRBJ1-1	.	TGTGCCAGCAGCTTAACTGATCTGGCCGATAACACTGAAGCTTTCTTT	CASSLTDLADNTEAFF
TRBV3-1/TRBV3-2	.	TRBJ2-7	TRBD2	TGTGCCAGCAGCCCCCGACTAGCGGGGGTGGGGGAGCAGTACTTC	CASSPRLAGVGEQYF
TRBV25-1	few	TRBJ2-7	.	TGTGCCAGCACTAGGGAGGCGATACACGAGCAGTACTTC	CASTREAIHEQYF
TRBV19	.	TRBJ2-3	.	TGTGCCAGTAGCGGCGGCCTCCGCACAGATACGCAGTATTTT	CASSGGLRTDTQYF
TRBV6-2/TRBV6-3	.	TRBJ2-5	TRBD1	TGTGCCAGCAGCCCCAATCGAGGGGGCTTTGGGGAGACCCAGTACTTC	CASSPNRGGFGETQYF